This T cell receptor beta chain was recorded in a study of CD8 T cells in Susac syndrome. Background on the study: Patients with Susac syndrome were, at the time of blood collection, therapy-naive, maintained on corticosteroids, or maintained on intravenous immunoglobulin alone.

The CDR3 is 13 amino acids. CDR1 is SGHNT and CDR2 is YYREEE in the germline V gene (reference sequence). V was pared by 4 bases and J by 6 bases, with 6 bases of the junction left unmatched. Reverse transcription used roughly 0.5 to 1 ug RNA and random hexamers. Across 54 Vbeta and 13 Jbeta, immunoSEQ multiplex PCR amplified TCR beta CDR3. TCRdb called the immunoSEQ multiplex PCR reads again in MiXCR, with one record for every CDR3 protein. The sample has 140,000 to 150,000 distinct CDR3 sequences; under 97% are singletons. This rearrangement joins TRBV5-4 to TRBJ1-2, with TRBD1 matching over 7 bases. The sequencing input was CD4+ T cells from PBMCs. This sequence originates from a human donor with Susac syndrome. CDR3 protein: CASSIGQDDGYTF. The DNA of the CDR3 is TGTGCCAGCAGCATCGGACAGGATGATGGCTACACCTTC. Full variable domain (outside the CDR3, taken from reference TRBV5-4 and TRBJ1-2): ETGVTQSPTHLIKTRGQQVTLRCSSQSGHNTVSWYQQALGQGPQFIFQYYREEENGRGNFPPRFSGLQFPNYSSELNVNALELDDSALYLCASSIGQDDGYTFGSGTRLTVV.